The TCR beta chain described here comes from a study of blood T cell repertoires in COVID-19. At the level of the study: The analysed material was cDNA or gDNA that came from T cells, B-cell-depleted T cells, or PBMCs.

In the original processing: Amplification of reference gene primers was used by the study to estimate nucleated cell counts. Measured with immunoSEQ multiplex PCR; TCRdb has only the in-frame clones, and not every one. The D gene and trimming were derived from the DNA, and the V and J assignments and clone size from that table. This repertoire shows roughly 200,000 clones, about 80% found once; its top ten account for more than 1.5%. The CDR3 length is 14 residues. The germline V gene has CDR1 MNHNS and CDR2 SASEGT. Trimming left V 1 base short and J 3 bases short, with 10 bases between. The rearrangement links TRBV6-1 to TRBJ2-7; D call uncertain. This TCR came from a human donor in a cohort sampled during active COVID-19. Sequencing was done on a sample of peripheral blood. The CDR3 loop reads CASSEVRVDYEQYF. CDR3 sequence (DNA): TGTGCCAGCAGTGAAGTTAGAGTCGACTACGAGCAGTACTTC.